The 21 T cell receptor beta chains in this list originate from one sample, sequenced in a study of T cells expressing NK-cell markers. TCRdb reprocessed the 5' RACE reads and stores each CDR3 protein as one record, lacking DNA. Its clone listing holds some 340,000 distinct CDR3 sequences. Sample: blood T cells: a sorted CD56 or NKG2C T cell subset, CD4+ or CD8+ T cells, or bulk PBMC T cells (not recorded which). Receptors were obtained from a man aged 18-70 years in good health.

This chain connects TRBV28 to TRBJ2-3. The germline V gene encodes CDR1 MDHEN and CDR2 SYDVKM. The CDR3 sequence is 14 residues long. The CDR3 spells CASSFIRNTDTQYF.

V usage is TRBV15 and J usage is TRBJ2-1; TCRdb selects TRBD2, and the lack of DNA leaves this call unchecked. The CDR3 is 17 residues long. From germline, CDR1 is LNHNV and CDR2 YYDKDF (reference sequence). The CDR3 loop is CATSRGRIAGSLNEQFF. Combining the CDR3 with reference TRBV15 and TRBJ2-1 gives the whole variable domain DAMVIQNPRYQVTQFGKPVTLSCSQTLNHNVMYWYQQKSSQAPKLLFHYYDKDFNNEADTPDNFQSRRPNTSFCFLDIRSPGLGDTAMYLCATSRGRIAGSLNEQFFGPGTRLTVL.

The chain couples TRBV5-1 to TRBJ2-7; TCRdb's D call of TRBD2 is untestable without DNA. Germline loops: CDR1 SGHRS, CDR2 YFSETQ. The CDR3 spans 13 residues. CDR3 sequence reads: CASRGGGGYEQYF.

The rearrangement uses TRBV2 and TRBJ1-6. CDR3 length: 12 residues. CDR1 is SNHLY, CDR2 FYNNEI, per germline. CDR3 region: CASIRNNSPLHF.

The V gene is TRBV5-1, the J gene TRBJ2-3; TCRdb lists TRBD2, though no DNA is available to test this call. The germline gives CDR1 SGHRS, CDR2 YFSETQ. CDR3 length: 18 residues. The CDR3 reads CASATSGGAGGRADTQYF.

CDR3 amino acids: CASRSGPRTGELFF. The rearrangement joins TRBV6-1 to TRBJ2-2; TCRdb names TRBD2, which stays unverified in the absence of DNA. This CDR3 is built from 14 residues. CDR1 is MNHNS, CDR2 SASEGT, per germline.

The rearrangement links TRBV2 to TRBJ2-6; the TCRdb D gene call, TRBD1, has no DNA to confirm it. Germline-derived CDR1 and CDR2 are SNHLY and FYNNEI. The length of the CDR3 is 17 residues. The CDR3 region is CASRTGTGGSGANVLTF.

The V and J genes are TRBV5-1 and TRBJ2-5; checking the TCRdb D call of TRBD2 is not possible without DNA. Looked up from germline, CDR1 is SGHRS and CDR2 is YFSETQ. This CDR3 comprises 15 residues. CDR3 loop: CASSLLGLAMETQYF.

The chain joins TRBV14 to TRBJ2-3; the D call from TCRdb, TRBD1, cannot be confirmed without DNA. The CDR3 consists of 16 residues. The germline V gene has CDR1 SGHDN and CDR2 FVKESK. The CDR3 region is CASSPHGGGVTDTQYF. Combining the CDR3 with reference TRBV14 and TRBJ2-3 gives the whole variable domain EAGVTQFPSHSVIEKGQTVTLRCDPISGHDNLYWYRRVMGKEIKFLLHFVKESKQDESGMPNNRFLAERTGGTYSTLKVQPAELEDSGVYFCASSPHGGGVTDTQYFGPGTRLTVL.

This chain uses TRBV7-9 with TRBJ2-3; TCRdb proposes TRBD1, but this gene call is untestable without DNA. Germline CDR1 is SEHNR and CDR2 is FQNEAQ (reference sequence). The CDR3 sequence is 17 residues long. The CDR3 protein is CASLSRQSGSDTDTQYF.

The chain links TRBV20-1 to TRBJ2-3; TCRdb's D call of TRBD1 is untestable without DNA. Germline V gene sequence: CDR1 DFQATT, CDR2 SNEGSKA (reference sequence). This CDR3 is 15 amino acids long. This chain's CDR3 is CSAREVRGPVGTQYF.

The rearrangement joins TRBV5-1 to TRBJ2-4; TCRdb proposes TRBD1, but this gene call is untestable without DNA. The CDR3 contains 14 residues. Germline lookup yields CDR1 SGHRS and CDR2 YFSETQ. CDR3 region: CASSLSAGGNIQYF.

The chain links TRBV18 to TRBJ2-7; TCRdb names TRBD1, which stays unverified in the absence of DNA. Per the germline V gene, CDR1 is KGHSH and CDR2 is LQKENI. The length of the CDR3 is 14 residues. Here the CDR3 reads CASSPRRGDYEQYF.

The rearrangement uses TRBV24-1 and TRBJ1-1; TCRdb reports TRBD1, a call that lacks DNA to check it against. The V gene's germline CDR1 is KGHDR and CDR2 SFDVKD. This CDR3 spans 15 amino acids. This chain's CDR3 is CATSDGGAGGTEAFF.

The rearrangement links TRBV7-2 to TRBJ2-5; TCRdb's D call of TRBD1 is untestable without DNA. The CDR3 sequence is 15 residues long. Per the germline V gene, CDR1 is SGHTA and CDR2 is FQGNSA. The CDR3 spells CASTFPRTQGETQYF.

The rearrangement uses TRBV7-6 and TRBJ2-3; TCRdb outputs TRBD1, but without DNA this stays unchecked. CDR1 SGHVS and CDR2 FNYEAQ come from the germline V gene. The CDR3 is made up of 15 amino acids. CDR3 loop: CASSPRGPPTDTQYF.

V is TRBV7-3 and J is TRBJ2-5. Germline assignment: CDR1 SGHTA and CDR2 FQGTGA. The CDR3 has 14 amino acids. The CDR3 sequence is CASSLSANVETQYF.

This chain joins TRBV19 and TRBJ2-6; there is no DNA to check the TCRdb D call of TRBD1. Per germline, CDR1 LNHDA and CDR2 SQIVND (reference sequence). The CDR3 is 18 residues long. CDR3 amino acids: CASSTYRGPISGANVLTF.

The chain couples TRBV20-1 to TRBJ1-5; the TCRdb call, TRBD1, lacks DNA for checking. The length of the CDR3 is 14 residues. In germline, CDR1 is DFQATT, CDR2 SNEGSKA (reference sequence). The CDR3 here is CSAYRQGSNQPQHF.

This chain links TRBV5-4 with TRBJ1-5; TCRdb gives TRBD1 as the D gene, but with no DNA this cannot be confirmed. The CDR3 spans 18 residues. Germline-derived CDR1 and CDR2 are SGHNT and YYREEE (reference sequence). CDR3 region: CASSNHFPGGSSNQPQHF.

The V gene is TRBV6-5, the J gene TRBJ2-6; TCRdb selects TRBD2, and the lack of DNA leaves this call unchecked. This CDR3 has 18 residues. Germline V CDR1 and CDR2: MNHEY, SVGAGI. The chain's CDR3 is CASSYTGLAGDGANVLTF.